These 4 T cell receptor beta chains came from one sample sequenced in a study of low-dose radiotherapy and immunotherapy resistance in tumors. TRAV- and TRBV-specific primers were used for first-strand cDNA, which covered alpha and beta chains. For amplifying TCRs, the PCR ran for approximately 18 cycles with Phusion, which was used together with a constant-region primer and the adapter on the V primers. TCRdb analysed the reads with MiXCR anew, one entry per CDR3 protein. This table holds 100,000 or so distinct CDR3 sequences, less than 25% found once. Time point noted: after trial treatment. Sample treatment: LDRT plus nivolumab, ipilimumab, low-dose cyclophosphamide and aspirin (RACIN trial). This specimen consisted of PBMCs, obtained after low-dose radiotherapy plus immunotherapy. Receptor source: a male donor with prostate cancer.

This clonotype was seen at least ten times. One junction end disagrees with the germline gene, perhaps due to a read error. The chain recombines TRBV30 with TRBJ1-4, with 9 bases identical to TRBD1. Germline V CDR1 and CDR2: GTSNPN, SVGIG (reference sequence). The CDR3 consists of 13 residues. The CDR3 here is CAWTGAGSEKLFF. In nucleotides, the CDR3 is TGTGCGTGGACAGGGGCAGGGAGTGAAAAACTGTTTTTT.

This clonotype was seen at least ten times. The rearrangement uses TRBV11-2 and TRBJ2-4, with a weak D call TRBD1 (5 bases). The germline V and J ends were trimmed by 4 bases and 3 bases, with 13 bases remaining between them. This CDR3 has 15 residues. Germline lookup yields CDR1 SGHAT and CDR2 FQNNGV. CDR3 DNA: TGTGCCAGCAGCTCCCCCGACAGAATCAAAAACATTCAGTACTTC. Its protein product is CASSSPDRIKNIQYF.

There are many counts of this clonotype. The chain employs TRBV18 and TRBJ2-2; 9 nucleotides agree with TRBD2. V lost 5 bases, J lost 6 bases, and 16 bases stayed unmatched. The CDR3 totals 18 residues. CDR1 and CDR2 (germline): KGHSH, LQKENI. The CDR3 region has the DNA TGTGCCAGCTCAGCCGGGACTAGCTACGTCAGGTCCTCCGGGGAGCTGTTTTTT. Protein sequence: CASSAGTSYVRSSGELFF.

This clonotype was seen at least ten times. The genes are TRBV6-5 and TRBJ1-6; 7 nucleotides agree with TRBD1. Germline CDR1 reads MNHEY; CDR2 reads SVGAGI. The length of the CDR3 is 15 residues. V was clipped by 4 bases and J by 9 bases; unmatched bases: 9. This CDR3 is CASSSGQAVGSPLHF. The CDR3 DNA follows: TGTGCCAGCAGTTCCGGACAGGCAGTGGGTTCACCCCTCCACTTT.